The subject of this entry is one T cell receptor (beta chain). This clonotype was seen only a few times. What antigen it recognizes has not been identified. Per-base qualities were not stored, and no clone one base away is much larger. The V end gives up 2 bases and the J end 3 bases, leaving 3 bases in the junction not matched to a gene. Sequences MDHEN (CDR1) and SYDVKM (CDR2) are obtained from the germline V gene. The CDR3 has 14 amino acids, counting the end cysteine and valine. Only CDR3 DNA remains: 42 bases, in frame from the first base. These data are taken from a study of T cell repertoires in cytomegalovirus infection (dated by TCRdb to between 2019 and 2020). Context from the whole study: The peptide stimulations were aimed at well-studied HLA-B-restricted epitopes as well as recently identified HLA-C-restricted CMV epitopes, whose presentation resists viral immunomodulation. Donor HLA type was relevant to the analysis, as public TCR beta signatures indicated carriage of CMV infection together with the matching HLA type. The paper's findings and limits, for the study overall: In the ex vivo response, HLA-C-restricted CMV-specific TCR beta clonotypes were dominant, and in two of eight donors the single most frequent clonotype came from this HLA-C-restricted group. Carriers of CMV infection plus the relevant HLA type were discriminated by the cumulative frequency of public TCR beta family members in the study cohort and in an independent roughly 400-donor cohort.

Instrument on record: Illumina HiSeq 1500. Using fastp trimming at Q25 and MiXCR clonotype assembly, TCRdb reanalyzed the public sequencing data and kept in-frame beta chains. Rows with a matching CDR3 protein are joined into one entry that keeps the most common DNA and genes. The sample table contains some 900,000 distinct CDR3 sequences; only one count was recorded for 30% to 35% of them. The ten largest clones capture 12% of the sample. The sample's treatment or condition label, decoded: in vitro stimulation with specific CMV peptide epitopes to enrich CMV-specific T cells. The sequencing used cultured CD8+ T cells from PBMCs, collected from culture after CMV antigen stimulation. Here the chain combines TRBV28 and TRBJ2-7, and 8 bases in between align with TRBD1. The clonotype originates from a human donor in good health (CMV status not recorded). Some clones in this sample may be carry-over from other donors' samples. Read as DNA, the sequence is TGTGCCAGCAGTTTAAGACAGGGGTACTACGAGCAGTACGTC. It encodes CASSLRQGYYEQYV.